This T cell receptor (beta chain) was sequenced during a study of T cell repertoires in cytomegalovirus infection. Whole-study findings and limits: Predominance within the ex vivo response was attributable to HLA-C-restricted CMV-specific TCR beta clonotypes.

The CDR3 totals 15 residues. V was cut by 2 bases and J by 0 bases, with 10 bases left in between. CDR1 and CDR2 from the germline V gene are SGHTA and FQGNSA. MiXCR was run by TCRdb on the reads, yielding one entry per CDR3 protein. The sample lists approximately 320,000 distinct CDR3 sequences, around a tenth occurring once. Comment on this clonotype: Its target is unknown.

The chain has TRBV7-2 and TRBJ1-2, with no clear D. The TCR was taken from a human donor in good health (CMV status not recorded). Some clones in this sample may be carry-over from other donors' samples. The material sequenced was PBMCs. The DNA of the CDR3 is TGTGCCAGCAGCTTATCTCCAGTAGCTAACTATGGCTACACCTTC. Amino acids: CASSLSPVANYGYTF.